Below are 32 T cell receptor beta chains sequenced from a single sample in a study of T cells in women clearing cervical HPV infection. Measured with immunoSEQ multiplex PCR; TCRdb has only the in-frame clones, and not every one. The clone table shows tens of thousands of clones, with the ten largest holding 6.4%. Input material: blood buffy coat. The origin of the receptors is a woman aged 18-70 years with a cervical HPV16 infection that either progressed to CIN3+ or cleared (not recorded which).

With regard to this clone: Coverage ceases 3 residues before the CDR3 finishes, and the germline J gene fills in the end. The genes are TRBV5-1 and TRBJ2-7; 12 bases agree with TRBD1. The length of the CDR3 is 16 residues. Trimming took 4 bases from V and 5 from J; bases not matched to a gene: 10. Germline V lookup: CDR1 SGHRS, CDR2 YFSETQ. The CDR3: CASSPREGQGAHEQYF. Incomplete CDR3 DNA: TGCGCCAGCAGCCCACGGGAGGGACAGGGGGCCCACGAG.

In the case of this clone: The read stops 3 residues short of the end of the CDR3; the missing end is completed from the germline J gene. This rearrangement joins TRBV14 to TRBJ1-1; possibly TRBD1 for D (6 bases). The CDR3 consists of 13 residues. Germline V gene data show CDR1 as SGHDN and CDR2 as FVKESK. V dropped 5 bases and J dropped 4 bases, with 11 bases sitting between them. The sequenced CDR3 bases are TGTGCCAGCAGCTCTACAGGGCTCACTGAA. It specifies CASSSTGLTE. The entire CDR3 reads CASSSTGLTEAFF.

Partial CDR3 DNA: TGCGCCTTCGAAGGACATCAAGCAGATACG. Its translation is CAFEGHQADT. The full CDR3 is CAFEGHQADTQYF. This chain uses TRBV5-1 with TRBJ2-3; the D gene is possibly TRBD1 (5 bases). The read terminates 3 residues before the CDR3 end, so the remaining end is supplied by the germline J gene. The CDR3 length is 13 residues. Per the germline V gene, CDR1 is SGHRS and CDR2 is YFSETQ. The germline V and J ends were trimmed by 10 bases and 4 bases, with 16 bases remaining between them.

Partial CDR3 DNA: TGCGCCAGCAGCTTGGCTATAGGGGGGGGAGAGACC. It translates to CASSLAIGGGET. The complete CDR3 reads CASSLAIGGGETQYF. This chain joins TRBV5-1 and TRBJ2-5; a possible D gene is TRBD2 (7 bases). The CDR3 end is not reached by the read, which stops 3 residues before it; the germline J gene fills it in. The CDR3 covers 15 residues. Trimming shortened V by 0 bases and J by 4 bases, and 13 bases separated the two germline ends. Per germline, CDR1 SGHRS and CDR2 YFSETQ.

Note on this clone: The read stops 3 residues short of the end of the CDR3; the missing end is completed from the germline J gene. The chain couples TRBV7-2 to TRBJ1-5; D might be TRBD1 (6 bases). This CDR3 has 15 residues. CDR1 SGHTA and CDR2 FQGNSA come from the germline V gene. Deletions cut 5 bases from V and 0 bases from J, with 11 bases between. The sequenced part of the CDR3 DNA is TGTGCCAGCAGCCCACAGGGATATAGCAATCAGCCC. It translates to CASSPQGYSNQP. In full, the CDR3 is CASSPQGYSNQPQHF.

As for this clone: The CDR3 is cut off 3 residues early in the read; its end comes from the germline J gene. The chain couples TRBV2 to TRBJ1-5; D unresolved. This CDR3 region has 17 residues. Trimming cost V 4 bases and J 2 bases, with 18 bases left between them. Germline CDR1 and CDR2: SNHLY and FYNNEI. Partial CDR3 DNA: TGTGCCAGCAGTGGCCTGCGGGCCCGTCTAGGCAATCAGCCC. Protein product: CASSGLRARLGNQP. The complete CDR3 protein is CASSGLRARLGNQPQHF.

Comment on this clone: The read ends 3 residues before the CDR3 terminus; that terminus is restored from the germline J gene. The chain combines TRBV2 with TRBJ2-3, with D perhaps TRBD2 (5 bases). This CDR3 comprises 12 residues. The germline gives CDR1 SNHLY, CDR2 FYNNEI. The CDR3 bases that were read are TGTGCCAGTGGACTCGAAAGGATAGCG. It translates to CASGLERIA. The whole CDR3 sequence is CASGLERIAQYF.

With respect to this clone: The read stops 3 residues short of the end of the CDR3; the missing end is completed from the germline J gene. This chain uses TRBV20-1 with TRBJ2-7, with TRBD2 identical over 10 bases. V lost 1 base to trimming and J lost 3 bases; unmatched junction nucleotides: 6. The CDR3 totals 15 residues. Per germline, CDR1 DFQATT and CDR2 SNEGSKA (reference sequence). The CDR3 reads CSARVASGRLYEQYF. The CDR3 bases that were read are TGCAGTGCTAGAGTGGCTAGCGGGAGACTCTACGAG.

Incomplete CDR3 DNA: TGTGCCAGCGCCACAGGGTTGGGC. Its protein product is CASATGLG. The CDR3 as a whole reads CASATGLGYTF. J is TRBJ1-2 and V is TRBV2; weak D call: TRBD1 (6 bases). The read is 3 residues too short to cover the CDR3 end, so that end is filled in from the germline J gene. The CDR3 sequence is 11 residues long. Germline loops: CDR1 SNHLY, CDR2 FYNNEI.

Of note for this clone: The CDR3 extends 3 residues past the end of the read, so its final part is completed from the germline J gene. V gene TRBV5-1 combines with J gene TRBJ1-4, with 9 nucleotides matching TRBD1. Germline CDR1 SGHRS, CDR2 YFSETQ. V shed 4 bases, J shed 4 bases, and the junction held 8 bases outside the gene matches. The CDR3 totals 16 residues. CDR3: CASSLAKTGGNEKLFF. CDR3 DNA, as far as it was read: TGCGCCAGCAGCCTTGCCAAGACAGGGGGTAATGAAAAA.

About this clone itself: The read comes to an end 3 residues before the CDR3 does, leaving the germline J gene to fill in the end. The chain is built from TRBV4-1 and TRBJ2-3; TRBD1 is a possible D gene (6 bases). With 0 bases removed from V and 6 bases from J, the gap between germline ends came to 16 bases. CDR3 length: 16 amino acids. Germline V gene sequence: CDR1 MGHRA, CDR2 YSYEKL. CDR3 in amino acids: CASSQETGSLRDTQYF. The part of the CDR3 DNA that was read is TGCGCCAGCAGCCAAGAGACAGGATCCCTCCGGGATACG.

In regard to this clone: The read is 3 residues too short to cover the CDR3 end, so that end is filled in from the germline J gene. This chain links TRBV30 with TRBJ2-2; a possible D gene is TRBD1 (5 bases). V was trimmed by 4 bases and J by 6 bases, leaving 15 bases between them. From germline, CDR1 is GTSNPN and CDR2 SVGIG (reference sequence). There are 14 residues in the CDR3. Partial CDR3 DNA: TGTGCCTGGATTGGGGCAACGTGGGCCGGGGAG. It codes for CAWIGATWAGE. The full CDR3 protein reads CAWIGATWAGELFF.

As regards this clone: The read is 3 residues too short to cover the CDR3 end, so that end is filled in from the germline J gene. The rearrangement joins TRBV5-1 to TRBJ2-7; TRBD1 matches 10 bases. Germline lookup yields CDR1 SGHRS and CDR2 YFSETQ. V shed 3 bases, J shed 5 bases, and the junction held 5 bases outside the gene matches. This CDR3 spans 14 amino acids. The part of the CDR3 DNA that was read is TGCGCCAGCAGCTCCCGTGGGACAGGGGACGAG. This gives the protein CASSSRGTGDE. The CDR3 in full is CASSSRGTGDEQYF.

On this clone: The sequence runs out 3 residues before the end of the CDR3; the remainder is reconstructed from the germline J gene. This rearrangement joins TRBV12-3 or TRBV12-4 to TRBJ1-6; a weak D match, TRBD1 (6 bases). The CDR3 covers 15 residues. V gave up 5 bases and J gave up 9 bases, with 17 bases separating them. The covered CDR3 bases are TGTGCCAGCAGTCAGACAGGAGCCCGGGGTTCACCC. Protein product: CASSQTGARGSP. In full, the CDR3 is CASSQTGARGSPLHF.

Concerning this clone itself: The sequenced fragment ends 3 residues before the CDR3 boundary, so the rest is inferred from the germline J gene. The chain carries TRBV5-1 and TRBJ1-1, with 10 bases identical to TRBD1. Trimming took 4 bases from V and 2 from J; bases not matched to a gene: 2. This CDR3 spans 14 amino acids. Germline V gene lookup returns CDR1 SGHRS and CDR2 YFSETQ. CDR3 protein: CASSGTGENTEAFF. CDR3 DNA (partial): TGCGCCAGCAGCGGGACAGGGGAAAACACTGAA.

Note on this clone: Read sequence stops 3 residues before the CDR3 end, and the germline J gene provides the missing end. V and J are TRBV7-6 and TRBJ1-2; 9 bases line up with TRBD1. Germline CDR1 SGHVS, CDR2 FNYEAQ. This CDR3 is built from 14 residues. CDR3 DNA (partial): TGTGCCAGCAGCTTAGGGGACAGGGCTAACGGC. Its protein is CASSLGDRANG. The full-length CDR3 reads as CASSLGDRANGYTF.

As to this clone: The sequenced fragment ends 3 residues before the CDR3 boundary, so the rest is inferred from the germline J gene. This chain links TRBV7-2 with TRBJ2-2; 10 bases agree with TRBD1. The CDR3 extends over 14 amino acids. Germline CDR1 SGHTA, CDR2 FQGNSA. CDR3 sequence: CASSVGQGSEKLFF. The DNA read from the CDR3 is TGTGCCAGCAGCGTGGGACAGGGGAGTGAAAAG.

With respect to this clone: The read finishes 3 residues shy of the CDR3 end, and the germline J gene is used to complete it. This chain uses TRBV6-2 or TRBV6-3 with TRBJ2-4; D gene uncertain. Germline V gene lookup returns CDR1 MNHEY and CDR2 SVGEGT. The CDR3 is 11 residues long. Incomplete CDR3 DNA: TGTGCCAGCAGAGTGACCGACAAT. This encodes CASRVTDN. The entire CDR3 protein reads CASRVTDNQYF.

Worth noting for this clone: The read finishes 3 residues shy of the CDR3 end, and the germline J gene is used to complete it. The J gene is TRBJ2-3, the V gene TRBV30, with a weak D call TRBD1 (5 bases). Trimming removed 2 bases from V and 5 bases from J, with 14 bases in between. CDR1 GTSNPN and CDR2 SVGIG come from the germline V gene (reference sequence). The CDR3 has 14 amino acids. CDR3 DNA (partial): TGTGCCTGGAGTTGGGGCCCCGACCGAGATACG. Its translation: CAWSWGPDRDT. The whole CDR3 sequence reads CAWSWGPDRDTQYF.

Points on this clone: The read stops 3 residues short of the end of the CDR3; the missing end is completed from the germline J gene. The chain combines TRBV5-1 with TRBJ1-6; 7 bases are a match to TRBD1. CDR3 length: 16 amino acids. V dropped 0 bases and J dropped 8; count of bases not matched to a gene: 8. The germline V gene encodes CDR1 SGHRS and CDR2 YFSETQ. CDR3 sequence: CASSLVTGRGDSPLHF. The covered CDR3 bases are TGCGCCAGCAGCTTGGTGACAGGGCGCGGAGATTCACCC.

A remark on this clone: The sequence runs out 3 residues before the end of the CDR3; the remainder is reconstructed from the germline J gene. V and J are TRBV29-1 and TRBJ2-1, with D maybe TRBD2 (7 bases). The V gene lost 6 bases and the J gene lost 0 bases, with 12 bases spanning the gap. Germline CDR1 SQVTM, CDR2 ANQGSEA. There are 14 residues in the CDR3. The CDR3 is CSVGGQSSYNEQFF. Incomplete CDR3 DNA: TGCAGCGTGGGGGGGCAGAGCTCCTACAATGAG.

About this clone itself: The CDR3 extends 3 residues past the end of the read, so its final part is completed from the germline J gene. The J gene is TRBJ1-2, the V gene TRBV7-2, with TRBD1 as a possible D gene (5 bases). This CDR3 region has 14 residues. Germline V CDR1 and CDR2: SGHTA, FQGNSA. Partial CDR3 DNA: TGTGCCAGCAGCTCGACCCAGACAGAGACAGAC. Translated, it gives CASSSTQTETD. The CDR3 in full is CASSSTQTETDYTF.

On this clone: Read data end 3 residues before the CDR3 end; the end is taken from the germline J gene. This chain uses TRBV2 with TRBJ1-2; D not certain. The CDR3 length is 14 residues. The germline V gene has CDR1 SNHLY and CDR2 FYNNEI. The CDR3 DNA, read in part, is TGTGCCAGCAGTGAAGGGGCGGGTGGGTACGAC. Amino acids: CASSEGAGGYD. The complete CDR3 reads CASSEGAGGYDYTF. Together with reference TRBV2 and TRBJ1-2, the CDR3 gives the full variable domain: EPEVTQTPSHQVTQMGQEVILRCVPISNHLYFYWYRQILGQKVEFLVSFYNNEISEKSEIFDDQFSVERPDGSNFTLKIRSTKLEDSAMYFCASSEGAGGYDYTFGSGTRLTVV.

A remark on this clone: The sample holds other DNA sequences that translate to the same CDR3. Incomplete CDR3 DNA: TGTGCCAGCAGTGACGGACAGGGGGACCTCCACGAG. It encodes CASSDGQGDLHE. The entire CDR3 sequence reads CASSDGQGDLHEQYF. The chain has TRBV6-2 or TRBV6-3 and TRBJ2-7, with TRBD1 matching over 10 bases. The observed sequence ends 3 residues before the CDR3 terminus, with the missing tail filled in from the germline J gene. The CDR3 totals 15 residues. Germline-derived CDR1 and CDR2 are MNHEY and SVGEGT. V shed 5 bases, J shed 5 bases, and the junction held 9 bases outside the gene matches.

Note on this clone: Sequencing ends 3 residues short of the CDR3 end; the germline J gene provides the rest. J is TRBJ2-5 and V is TRBV19, with 8 bases lining up with TRBD2. The CDR3 extends over 15 amino acids. CDR1 is LNHDA, CDR2 SQIVND, per germline (reference sequence). V shed 8 bases, J shed 3 bases, and the junction held 11 bases outside the gene matches. CDR3 amino acids: CASSPWGGGKETQYF. The part of the CDR3 DNA that was read is TGTGCCAGTTCTCCGTGGGGCGGGGGGAAAGAGACC.

As regards this clone: The read ends 3 residues early relative to the CDR3; the germline J gene fills the gap. The chain has TRBV19 and TRBJ1-5, with a tentative D call TRBD1 (6 bases). Trimming left V 3 bases short and J 8 bases short, with 14 bases between. The germline CDR1 and CDR2 sequences are LNHDA and SQIVND (reference sequence). The CDR3 covers 14 residues. The CDR3 here is CASSMTGTSKPQHF. CDR3 DNA (partial): TGTGCCAGTAGTATGACCGGGACATCCAAGCCC. Looking up the rest from reference TRBV19 and TRBJ1-5 gives the full variable domain: DGGITQSPKYLFRKEGQNVTLSCEQNLNHDAMYWYRQDPGQGLRLIYYSQIVNDFQKGDIAEGYSVSREKKESFPLTVTSAQKNPTAFYLCASSMTGTSKPQHFGDGTRLSIL.

Remarks on this clone: The read terminates 3 residues before the CDR3 end, so the remaining end is supplied by the germline J gene. The chain recombines TRBV18 with TRBJ1-1; D is undetermined. Trimming left V 5 bases short and J 2 bases short, with 9 bases between. The CDR3 totals 13 residues. Germline lookup yields CDR1 KGHSH and CDR2 LQKENI. The part of the CDR3 DNA that was read is TGTGCCAGCTCAGCCGGGTCAAACACTGAA. Protein product: CASSAGSNTE. The entire CDR3 protein reads CASSAGSNTEAFF.

Comments on this clone: The CDR3 end is not reached by the read, which stops 3 residues before it; the germline J gene fills it in. The chain couples TRBV6-1 to TRBJ1-1; D is unresolved. This CDR3 is built from 12 residues. Germline CDR1 is MNHNS and CDR2 is SASEGT. CDR3 sequence: CASSADWQEAFF. Partial CDR3 DNA: TGTGCCAGCAGTGCCGATTGGCAAGAA.

As for this clone: The read falls 3 residues short of the CDR3 end, and the missing part is taken from the germline J gene. The V call is TRBV11-1, the J call TRBJ2-1, with a tentative D call TRBD2 (5 bases). The CDR3 spans 13 residues. The germline V gene encodes CDR1 SGHAT and CDR2 FQDESV (reference sequence). The V end lost 5 bases, the J end lost 7 bases, and 12 bases lay between the germline ends. The CDR3 loop is CASSREGRNEQFF. The covered CDR3 bases are TGTGCCAGCAGCCGCGAGGGCCGGAATGAG.

On this clone: The read terminates 3 residues ahead of where the CDR3 ends, so the germline J gene completes it. The gene calls are TRBV2 and TRBJ2-3; TRBD1 matches 8 bases. In germline, CDR1 is SNHLY, CDR2 FYNNEI. Unmatched junction bases numbered 10, after V lost 6 bases and J lost 5 bases. The CDR3 runs to 15 residues. The CDR3 reads CASSARTGSGDTQYF. CDR3 DNA (partial): TGTGCCAGCAGCGCCAGGACAGGGTCCGGAGATACG.

Concerning this clone: The read halts 3 residues ahead of the CDR3 end, with the missing end drawn from the germline J gene. This sequence joins TRBV10-3 and TRBJ2-5; TRBD1 matches at 7 bases. Germline V CDR1 and CDR2: ENHRY, SYGVKD. With 10 bases clipped from V and 7 bases from J, the junction kept 15 bases outside the gene matches. The CDR3 has 14 amino acids. CDR3 DNA, as far as it was read: TGTGCCACCCTGCAGACAGGGCCTGGGGCGACC. It encodes CATLQTGPGAT. The entire CDR3 is CATLQTGPGATQYF.

With regard to this clone: The read gets to within 3 residues of the CDR3 end, and the germline J gene fills in the rest. The J gene is TRBJ1-5, the V gene TRBV19; D remains ambiguous. Germline-derived CDR1 and CDR2 are LNHDA and SQIVND (reference sequence). Between the trimmed V and J ends, which lost 3 bases and 4 bases, there was a span of 13 bases. The CDR3 runs 15 residues. CDR3 bases read: TGTGCCAGTAGTATTCTGGTTGGGCAAAATCAGCCC. Protein sequence: CASSILVGQNQP. The CDR3 in full is CASSILVGQNQPQHF.